The 10 T cell receptor beta chains below come from one sample, sequenced in a study of monozygotic twins with inflammatory bowel disease. TCRdb reanalyzed the 5' RACE reads and collapses them to one entry per CDR3 protein, without DNA. This listing includes approximately 200,000 distinct CDR3 sequences. The specimen was blood. These receptors were taken from a human donor with ulcerative colitis or Crohn's disease, or a healthy co-twin of an affected twin (not recorded which).

The chain joins TRBV20-1 to TRBJ1-6; the D call from TCRdb, TRBD1, cannot be confirmed without DNA. Germline V CDR1 and CDR2: DFQATT, SNEGSKA (reference sequence). The CDR3 runs 15 residues. CDR3 loop: CSASSGQAYRSPLHF.

V is TRBV7-9 and J is TRBJ2-3. The length of the CDR3 is 16 residues. Germline V gene sequence: CDR1 SEHNR, CDR2 FQNEAQ (reference sequence). This chain's CDR3 is CASSLGTTSSTDTQYF.

The rearrangement uses TRBV4-3 and TRBJ2-3. CDR3 length: 14 amino acids. Germline V gene data show CDR1 as LGHNA and CDR2 as YSLEER. The CDR3: CASSHATSTDTQYF.

The genes are TRBV5-1 and TRBJ2-2; TCRdb picks TRBD1, but there is no DNA to check that call. Germline assignment: CDR1 SGHRS and CDR2 YFSETQ. The CDR3 covers 18 residues. The CDR3 sequence: CASSRGSSAFANTGELFF.

V and J are TRBV28 and TRBJ2-4; no DNA is available, so the TRBD1 call from TCRdb remains unchecked. The CDR3 length is 13 residues. Looked up from germline, CDR1 is MDHEN and CDR2 is SYDVKM. The CDR3 protein is CASSFTRAYIQYF.

The chain has TRBV3-1 and TRBJ1-3. From germline, CDR1 is LGHDT and CDR2 YNNKEL (reference sequence). CDR3 length: 14 residues. The CDR3 here is CASSLTDSGNTIYF.

J is TRBJ2-1 and V is TRBV18; there is no DNA to check the TCRdb D call of TRBD2. Germline V gene data show CDR1 as KGHSH and CDR2 as LQKENI. The CDR3 runs 14 residues. The CDR3 region is CASSPLAGGNEQFF.

The chain carries TRBV5-1 and TRBJ2-1; TCRdb picks TRBD1, but there is no DNA to check that call. CDR3 size: 16 residues. Germline V CDR1 and CDR2: SGHRS, YFSETQ. CDR3 protein: CASSLGDREDYNEQFF. The entire variable domain, with the rest obtained from reference TRBV5-1 and TRBJ2-1, is as follows: KAGVTQTPRYLIKTRGQQVTLSCSPISGHRSVSWYQQTPGQGLQFLFEYFSETQRNKGNFPGRFSGRQFSNSRSEMNVSTLELGDSALYLCASSLGDREDYNEQFFGPGTRLTVL.

The V call is TRBV4-1, the J call TRBJ1-6; TCRdb calls TRBD1, which cannot be checked without DNA. The CDR3 runs 15 residues. CDR1 MGHRA and CDR2 YSYEKL come from the germline V gene. CDR3 loop: CASSQEGGSFSPLHF.

This chain links TRBV20-1 with TRBJ1-4. CDR3 length: 13 amino acids. CDR1 is DFQATT and CDR2 is SNEGSKA in the germline V gene (reference sequence). The chain's CDR3 is CSATQTINEKLFF.